The source of this T cell receptor beta chain is a study of response to subunit inactivated influenza vaccine. MiXCR was run by TCRdb on the RT-PCR reads, yielding one entry per CDR3 protein. The sample contains about 180,000 distinct CDR3 sequences, nearly 9.5% of which appear only once. The germline CDR1 and CDR2 sequences are MNHNS and SASEGT. Trimming left V 6 bases short and J 4 bases short, with 15 bases between. This CDR3 spans 15 amino acids. This clonotype was recorded a few times. This clonotype was obtained from a man between 50 and 59 years old who received an inactivated influenza vaccine. Sequenced here: non-naive T cells sorted from PBMCs, sampled on the day of vaccination. The chain uses TRBV6-1 and TRBJ1-4; no firm D call. CDR3 DNA sequence: TGTGCCAGCAGAATCCGACCGATCCGTAATGAAAAACTGTTTTTT. As protein: CASRIRPIRNEKLFF.